These 22 T cell receptor beta chains share one sample of origin, sequenced in a study of radiotherapy plus CTLA-4 blockade in lung cancer. Sequencing used immunoSEQ multiplex PCR; TCRdb keeps in-frame clones, though not all of them. The repertoire holds roughly 1,400 clones, with around nine tenths as singletons. Material: tumor tissue, obtained from a patient treated with radiotherapy plus ipilimumab. The receptor source for this set is a human donor with non-small cell lung cancer who had a complete response to radiotherapy plus ipilimumab.

J is TRBJ2-1 and V is TRBV7-2; TRBD1 matches 7 bases. V was clipped by 3 bases and J by 3 bases; unmatched bases: 5. Germline CDR1 reads SGHTA; CDR2 reads FQGNSA. This CDR3 has 15 amino acids. The CDR3 DNA sequence: TGTGCCAGCAGCTTTATGGGACAGCACTACAATGAGCAGTTCTTC. As protein: CASSFMGQHYNEQFF.

V is TRBV5-1 and J is TRBJ1-5; D is perhaps TRBD1 (5 bases). Per the germline V gene, CDR1 is SGHRS and CDR2 is YFSETQ. This CDR3 comprises 18 residues. Deletions cut 1 base from V and 1 base from J, with 18 bases between. The CDR3 DNA is TGCGCCAGCAGCTTGAGTGCCGCGGGAACAGGAAGCAATCAGCCCCAGCATTTT. This codes for CASSLSAAGTGSNQPQHF. Full variable domain (missing parts from reference TRBV5-1 and TRBJ1-5): KAGVTQTPRYLIKTRGQQVTLSCSPISGHRSVSWYQQTPGQGLQFLFEYFSETQRNKGNFPGRFSGRQFSNSRSEMNVSTLELGDSALYLCASSLSAAGTGSNQPQHFGDGTRLSIL.

This rearrangement joins TRBV19 to TRBJ1-1; TRBD1 aligns across 8 bases. Germline CDR1 and CDR2: LNHDA and SQIVND (reference sequence). There are 16 residues in the CDR3. After removal of 7 bases from V and 7 bases from J, the junction contained 17 bases not matched to a gene. The CDR3 sequence is CASTLAGGAALREAFF. The CDR3 DNA is TGTGCCAGTACTTTAGCAGGGGGCGCGGCCCTACGTGAAGCTTTCTTT.

This chain joins TRBV5-1 and TRBJ2-5, with 10 bases that match TRBD2. Germline V CDR1 and CDR2: SGHRS, YFSETQ. This CDR3 is built from 20 residues. V dropped 0 bases and J dropped 2; count of bases not matched to a gene: 16. The CDR3 nucleotides read TGCGCCAGCAGCTTGGCAAGGACAGGAATCACTAGCGGGACTCAAGAGACCCAGTACTTC. It encodes CASSLARTGITSGTQETQYF.

The gene calls are TRBV7-8 and TRBJ1-5; 7 nucleotides align to TRBD1. The CDR3 extends over 14 amino acids. J lost 4 bases, V lost 4 bases, and 4 bases had no gene match. In germline, CDR1 is SGHVS, CDR2 FQNEAQ. CDR3 coding DNA: TGTGCCAGCAGCTGGACAGGACGGAATCAGCCCCAGCATTTT. Its protein product is CASSWTGRNQPQHF. Together with reference TRBV7-8 and TRBJ1-5, the CDR3 gives the full variable domain: GAGVSQSPRYKVAKRGQDVALRCDPISGHVSLFWYQQALGQGPEFLTYFQNEAQLDKSGLPSDRFFAERPEGSVSTLKIQRTQQEDSAVYLCASSWTGRNQPQHFGDGTRLSIL.

The genes are TRBV10-2 and TRBJ2-7; D may be TRBD2 (6 bases). The germline CDR1 and CDR2 sequences are WSHSY and SAAADI. Between the trimmed V and J ends, which lost 3 bases and 0 bases, there was a span of 18 bases. The CDR3 length is 17 residues. CDR3 nucleotide sequence: TGCGCCAGCAGTGAAGGCGGGATCTCTTTTTCCTCCTACGAGCAGTACTTC. It codes for CASSEGGISFSSYEQYF.

V gene TRBV9 combines with J gene TRBJ2-1, with D possibly being TRBD1 or TRBD2 (5 bases each). Trimming removed 0 bases at V and 7 bases at J, with 11 bases between. Germline V gives CDR1 SGDLS, CDR2 YYNGEE. This CDR3 spans 14 amino acids. Here the CDR3 DNA reads TGTGCCAGCAGCGTAGACCCTGAGGGGAATGAGCAGTTCTTC. This encodes CASSVDPEGNEQFF.

This chain joins TRBV29-1 and TRBJ2-3; 9 bases map to TRBD2. CDR1 SQVTM and CDR2 ANQGSEA come from the germline V gene. J gave up 0 bases and V 1 base, and 5 bases lay outside the gene matches. CDR3 length equals 16 residues. CDR3 amino acids: CSVEGASGESTDTQYF. The DNA of the CDR3 is TGCAGCGTTGAAGGGGCTAGCGGGGAAAGCACAGATACGCAGTATTTT.

This rearrangement joins TRBV30 to TRBJ1-3, with a possible D match to TRBD1 (5 bases). Trimming took 2 bases from V and 4 from J, leaving 9 bases between them. Germline V gene data show CDR1 as GTSNPN and CDR2 as SVGIG (reference sequence). CDR3 size: 13 residues. The chain's CDR3 is CAWSPGFGNTIYF. The CDR3, as DNA: TGTGCCTGGAGTCCAGGGTTCGGAAACACCATATATTTT.

This clone was observed a single time. The chain couples TRBV2 to TRBJ1-5, with D possibly matching TRBD1 (5 bases). V gave up 6 bases and J gave up 3 bases, with 15 bases separating them. Germline loops: CDR1 SNHLY, CDR2 FYNNEI. The CDR3 is made up of 15 amino acids. CDR3 nucleotides: TGTGCCAGCAGAGCCCAAGCAGGGTCCAATCAGCCCCAGCATTTT. Translation gives CASRAQAGSNQPQHF. Full variable domain (outside the CDR3, taken from reference TRBV2 and TRBJ1-5): EPEVTQTPSHQVTQMGQEVILRCVPISNHLYFYWYRQILGQKVEFLVSFYNNEISEKSEIFDDQFSVERPDGSNFTLKIRSTKLEDSAMYFCASRAQAGSNQPQHFGDGTRLSIL.

As concerns this clone: The junction departs from germline at one end; a sequencing error may be responsible. V usage is TRBV6-1 and J usage is TRBJ1-5; unclear D gene. The CDR3 consists of 16 residues. Looked up from germline, CDR1 is MNHNS and CDR2 is SASEGT. CDR3 residues: CASNEGTPGGDQPQHF. The CDR3 bases are TGTGCCAGCAATGAAGGTACCCCCGGAGGCGATCAGCCCCAGCATTTT.

The V and J genes are TRBV30 and TRBJ1-5; TRBD1 matches 8 bases. The V gene's germline CDR1 is GTSNPN and CDR2 SVGIG (reference sequence). This CDR3 is built from 14 residues. Germline trimming cut 7 bases from V and 0 bases from J; bases unmatched to any gene: 5. The CDR3 DNA sequence: TGTGCCTCCGGACAGGGCCTTAGCAATCAGCCCCAGCATTTT. It is translated as CASGQGLSNQPQHF.

This clone was seen once. The V call is TRBV5-6, the J call TRBJ2-6; D is unclear. Germline loops: CDR1 SGHDT, CDR2 YYEEEE. V dropped 7 bases and J dropped 5 bases, with 25 bases sitting between them. The CDR3 covers 18 residues. The CDR3 is CASVKTNSHQSRANVLTF. CDR3 sequence (DNA): TGTGCCAGCGTAAAGACCAATAGTCACCAAAGTCGGGCCAACGTCCTGACTTTC.

In nucleotides, the CDR3 is TGTGCCAGCAGTCAATTACAGGGAGTGCGGACTGAAGCTTTCTTT. It is translated as CASSQLQGVRTEAFF. The chain recombines TRBV6-6 with TRBJ1-1; TRBD1 might be the D (6 bases). Per germline, CDR1 MNHNY and CDR2 SVGAGI (reference sequence). The V end lost 5 bases, the J end lost 5 bases, and 18 bases lay between the germline ends. The CDR3 contains 15 residues.

This clone was seen a few times. This chain connects TRBV6-1 to TRBJ2-2; D remains unclear. The V gene's germline CDR1 is MNHNS and CDR2 SASEGT. The CDR3 is 14 residues long. V was trimmed by 10 bases and J by 1 base, leaving 13 bases between them. The CDR3 reads CATRRAGNTGELFF. DNA for the CDR3: TGTGCCACTCGACGGGCAGGGAACACCGGGGAGCTGTTTTTT.

This chain uses TRBV11-3 with TRBJ2-7; D is possibly TRBD1 or TRBD2 (6 bases each). The CDR3 spans 15 residues. In germline, CDR1 is SGHNT, CDR2 YENEEA. V was clipped by 0 bases and J by 10 bases, with 19 bases between them. The CDR3: CASSLETGDTSEQYV. In nucleotides, the CDR3 is TGTGCCAGCAGCTTAGAAACGGGGGACACGTCCGAACAGTACGTC.

The chain uses TRBV6-1 and TRBJ2-2; D might be TRBD2 (7 bases). Trimming took 3 bases from V and 6 from J, leaving 20 bases between them. Germline V gives CDR1 MNHNS, CDR2 SASEGT. CDR3 length: 17 amino acids. This CDR3 is CASSDWGGGIWAGELFF. The CDR3 DNA is TGTGCCAGCAGTGATTGGGGAGGGGGAATATGGGCCGGGGAGCTGTTTTTT.

This clone was counted once. V is TRBV29-1 and J is TRBJ1-1, with a possible D match to TRBD1 (6 bases). V lost 6 bases and J lost 1, with 9 bases in between. The CDR3 covers 12 residues. Germline loops: CDR1 SQVTM, CDR2 ANQGSEA. The CDR3 sequence: CSVQGSNTEAFF. CDR3 nucleotide sequence: TGCAGCGTACAGGGTTCGAACACTGAAGCTTTCTTT.

The gene calls are TRBV25-1 and TRBJ1-2; 10 positions match TRBD1. Losses at the gene ends were 10 bases for V and 7 bases for J; bases not matched to a gene: 9. The CDR3 spans 13 residues. Germline lookup yields CDR1 MGHDK and CDR2 SYGVNS. CDR3 amino acids: CATSGTGASGYTF. Here the CDR3 DNA reads TGTGCCACCTCCGGGACAGGGGCCTCTGGCTACACCTTC.

The rearrangement uses TRBV7-6 and TRBJ2-7; TRBD2 might be the D (6 bases). CDR3 length: 15 amino acids. Trimming took 5 bases from V and 0 from J, leaving 14 bases between them. Per the germline V gene, CDR1 is SGHVS and CDR2 is FNYEAQ. The CDR3 DNA sequence: TGTGCCAGCAGCCCGACTAGTTCCTCCTCCTACGAGCAGTACGTC. Its translation is CASSPTSSSSYEQYV.

The rearrangement links TRBV27 to TRBJ2-3, with TRBD2 as a possible D gene (6 bases). V lost 4 bases to trimming and J lost 2 bases, with 16 bases between them. The CDR3 sequence is 16 residues long. Germline loops: CDR1 MNHEY, CDR2 SMNVEV (reference sequence). The CDR3 bases are TGTGCCAGCAGTTCGTATGAGGGGACTTACACAGATACGCAGTATTTT. It yields the protein CASSSYEGTYTDTQYF.

This rearrangement joins TRBV13 to TRBJ1-2; possibly TRBD1 for D (6 bases). The germline CDR1 and CDR2 sequences are PRHDT and FYEKMQ (reference sequence). Between the trimmed V and J ends, which lost 7 bases and 4 bases, there was a span of 22 bases. The CDR3 is 16 amino acids. CDR3 residues: CASTKLPGGGGYGYTF. In DNA, the CDR3 is TGTGCCAGCACCAAACTACCCGGTGGAGGGGGCTATGGCTACACCTTC.